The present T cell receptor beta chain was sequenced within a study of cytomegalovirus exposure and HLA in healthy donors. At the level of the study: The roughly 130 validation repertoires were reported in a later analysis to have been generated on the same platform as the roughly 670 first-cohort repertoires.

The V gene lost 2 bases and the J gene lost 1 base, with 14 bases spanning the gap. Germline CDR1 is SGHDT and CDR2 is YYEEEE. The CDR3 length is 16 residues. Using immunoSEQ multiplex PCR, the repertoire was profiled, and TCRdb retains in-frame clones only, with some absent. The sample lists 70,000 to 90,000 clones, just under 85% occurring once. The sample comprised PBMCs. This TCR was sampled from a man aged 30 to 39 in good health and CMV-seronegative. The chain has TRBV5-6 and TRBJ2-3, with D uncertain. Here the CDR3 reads CASSFERMKGTDTQYF. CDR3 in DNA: TGTGCCAGCAGCTTTGAGCGAATGAAAGGCACAGATACGCAGTATTTT.